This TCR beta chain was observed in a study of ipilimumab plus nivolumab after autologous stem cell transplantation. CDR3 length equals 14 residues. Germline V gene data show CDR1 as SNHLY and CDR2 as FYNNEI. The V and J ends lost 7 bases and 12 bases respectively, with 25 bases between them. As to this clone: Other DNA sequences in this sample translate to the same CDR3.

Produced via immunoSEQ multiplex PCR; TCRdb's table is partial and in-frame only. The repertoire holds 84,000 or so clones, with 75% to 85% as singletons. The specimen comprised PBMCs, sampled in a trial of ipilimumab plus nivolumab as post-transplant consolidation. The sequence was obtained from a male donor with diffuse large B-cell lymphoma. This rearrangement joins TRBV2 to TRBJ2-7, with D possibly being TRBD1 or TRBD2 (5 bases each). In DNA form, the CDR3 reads TGTGCCAGCACTTTCGACAGTTCCGCCGGTGGACTGTACTTC. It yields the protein CASTFDSSAGGLYF.